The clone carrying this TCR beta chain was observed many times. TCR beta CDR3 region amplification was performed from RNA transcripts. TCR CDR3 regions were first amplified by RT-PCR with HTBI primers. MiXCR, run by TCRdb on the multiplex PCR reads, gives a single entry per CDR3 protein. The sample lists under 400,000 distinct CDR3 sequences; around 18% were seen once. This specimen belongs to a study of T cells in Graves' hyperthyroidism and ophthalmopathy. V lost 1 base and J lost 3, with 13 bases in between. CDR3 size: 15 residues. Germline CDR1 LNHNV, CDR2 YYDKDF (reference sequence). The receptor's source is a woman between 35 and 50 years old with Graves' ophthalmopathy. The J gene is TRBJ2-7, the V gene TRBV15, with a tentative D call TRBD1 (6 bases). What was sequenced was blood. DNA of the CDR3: TGTGCCACCAGCAGAGCACAGGGTCCAAACTACGAGCAGTACTTC. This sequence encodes CATSRAQGPNYEQYF.